This TCR beta chain originates from a study of OX40 agonist ivuxolimab in advanced cancers. Study context: Ivuxolimab, an agonistic anti-OX40 (CD134) antibody, was given to patients. Three patients got partial responses; one had hepatocellular carcinoma and two had cutaneous melanoma.

Method: immunoSEQ multiplex PCR; TCRdb's copy keeps in-frame clones and lacks some. The repertoire holds more than 15,000 clones, with 75% to 95% as singletons. The CDR3 runs to 17 residues. Germline CDR1 reads MGHRA; CDR2 reads YSYEKL. Trimming took 0 bases from V and 1 from J; bases not matched to a gene: 5. The chain recombines TRBV4-1 with TRBJ2-5, with 10 bases aligning to TRBD1. This clonotype was obtained from an adult with an advanced solid tumor such as melanoma, head and neck, liver or kidney cancer. The sequences come from CD4+ or CD8+ T cells sorted from blood, collected in a trial of the OX40 agonist ivuxolimab. CDR3 loop: CASSQDRGTGAQETQYF. The CDR3 bases are TGCGCCAGCAGCCAAGATAGGGGGACAGGGGCCCAAGAGACCCAGTACTTC.